Described below is a single TCR beta chain sequence and its context. The data originate from a study of T cell responses to AZD1222 COVID-19 vaccine. Only in-frame clones appear in the TCRdb table, and some are missing; sequencing was by immunoSEQ multiplex PCR. The repertoire consists of 150,000 or so clones, with about 91% occurring once and the leading ten covering 1.9%. Germline CDR1 reads MGHRA; CDR2 reads YSYEKL. Trimming shortened V by 1 base and J by 10 bases, and 23 bases separated the two germline ends. This CDR3 has 18 amino acids. V is TRBV4-1 and J is TRBJ1-6; D is perhaps TRBD1 (6 bases). The receptor comes from an adult in good health. The sequenced sample was peripheral blood, obtained on day 0 of AZD1222 vaccination. CDR3 nucleotide sequence: TGCGCCAGCAGCCAAGCCCTCCTAGGGGGGGCAAGTCGGTCACCCCTCCACTTT. This encodes CASSQALLGGASRSPLHF.